The 9 T cell receptor beta chains below all came from one sample that was sequenced in a study of identical twins. TCRdb recomputed calls from the 5' RACE reads with MiXCR, one row per CDR3 protein. The data contain approximately 470,000 distinct CDR3 sequences, approximately 15% of them singletons. These data are also associated with another study on yellow fever vaccine responses in identical twins.

The specimen was CD4+ T cells sorted from blood. Receptor source: a woman younger than 35 in good health.

This clonotype was picked up many times. The J gene is TRBJ2-7, the V gene TRBV4-3; 8 bases are a match to TRBD2. V was clipped by 2 bases and J by 7 bases; unmatched bases: 19. The germline V gene encodes CDR1 LGHNA and CDR2 YSLEER. The CDR3 has 18 amino acids. Written as DNA, the CDR3 is TGCGCCAGCAGCCAATCTACCGACAGACGCCCAGCGGGAGATGAGCAGTACTTC. Translation: CASSQSTDRRPAGDEQYF.

This clonotype was detected only a few times. The chain carries TRBV6-1 and TRBJ1-1; tentative D call: TRBD1 (6 bases). Germline CDR1 and CDR2: MNHNS and SASEGT. CDR3 size: 14 residues. V lost 5 bases and J lost 4, with 14 bases in between. CDR3 bases: TGTGCCAGCAGTCCTCAGGGGAAGGGCACTGAAGCTTTCTTT. It yields the protein CASSPQGKGTEAFF.

The chain combines TRBV5-6 with TRBJ2-7, with 9 bases lining up with TRBD2. From germline, CDR1 is SGHDT and CDR2 YYEEEE. The CDR3 has 16 residues. After removal of 3 bases from V and 1 base from J, the junction contained 8 bases not matched to a gene. CDR3 in amino acids: CASSYYSGSGSYEQYF. CDR3 bases: TGTGCCAGCAGCTATTATAGCGGGAGTGGTTCCTACGAGCAGTACTTC.

The V and J genes are TRBV29-1 and TRBJ2-1, with 10 nucleotides matching TRBD1. J gave up 7 bases and V 6 bases, and 3 bases lay outside the gene matches. Germline lookup yields CDR1 SQVTM and CDR2 ANQGSEA. This CDR3 is 12 amino acids long. CDR3 loop: CSVTGGENEQFF. The CDR3 region has the DNA TGCAGCGTGACAGGGGGCGAAAATGAGCAGTTCTTC.

This clonotype was detected only once. This chain joins TRBV5-5 and TRBJ2-1, with D possibly matching TRBD2 (6 bases). V lost 4 bases and J 5 bases, leaving 16 bases between the germline ends. The length of the CDR3 is 15 residues. Germline values: CDR1 SGHKS, CDR2 YYEKEE (reference sequence). CDR3 nucleotides: TGTGCCAGCAGCCACGAGGGGCGGGAACACAATGAGCAGTTCTTC. Translation gives CASSHEGREHNEQFF.

This clonotype was found many times. The rearrangement joins TRBV12-3 or TRBV12-4 to TRBJ2-2; no firm D call. V lost 6 bases, J lost 2 bases, and 7 bases lay in between. CDR3 length equals 13 residues. The CDR3 loop reads CASSRENTGELFF. In DNA form, the CDR3 reads TGTGCCAGCAGCCGCGAAAACACCGGGGAGCTGTTTTTT.

This rearrangement joins TRBV6-1 to TRBJ2-2, with 8 bases matching TRBD1. Per the germline V gene, CDR1 is MNHNS and CDR2 is SASEGT. CDR3 length equals 18 residues. V shed 6 bases, J shed 2 bases, and the junction held 14 bases outside the gene matches. The CDR3 DNA follows: TGTGCCAGCAGCTTTTCCAGGGGGCTCTTGACTAACACCGGGGAGCTGTTTTTT. Residues: CASSFSRGLLTNTGELFF.

Comments on this clonotype: Relative to the germline gene, one junction end is altered; a read error may explain this. The V and J genes are TRBV28 and TRBJ2-3; TRBD2 agrees at 9 bases. CDR1 and CDR2 (germline): MDHEN, SYDVKM. This CDR3 spans 11 amino acids. CDR3 sequence reads: CASSPGGRADF. In nucleotides, the CDR3 is TGTGCCAGCAGCCCCGGCGGGAGGGCGGATTTT. Full variable domain (remainder filled in from reference TRBV28 and TRBJ2-3): DVKVTQSSRYLVKRTGEKVFLECVQDMDHENMFWYRQDPGLGLRLIYFSYDVKMKEKGDIPEGYSVSREKKERFSLILESASTNQTSMYLCASSPGGRADFGPGTRLTVL.

This chain links TRBV7-9 with TRBJ1-4; a weak D match, TRBD1 (6 bases). V shed 5 bases and J shed 6 bases, with 16 bases lying between them. The CDR3 length is 15 residues. Germline-derived CDR1 and CDR2 are SEHNR and FQNEAQ (reference sequence). For the CDR3, the DNA is TGTGCCAGCAGCGCCTCCGGGACAAGGGATGAAAAACTGTTTTTT. It yields the protein CASSASGTRDEKLFF. The full variable domain, in which reference TRBV7-9 and TRBJ1-4 provide the parts outside the CDR3, is DTGVSQNPRHKITKRGQNVTFRCDPISEHNRLYWYRQTLGQGPEFLTYFQNEAQLEKSRLLSDRFSAERPKGSFSTLEIQRTEQGDSAMYLCASSASGTRDEKLFFGSGTQLSVL.